The rows below give T cell receptor beta chains drawn from one sample of a study of graft-versus-host responses after intestinal transplantation. Sequencing was performed with immunoSEQ multiplex PCR; in TCRdb, only in-frame clones are kept and a portion is missing. The repertoire holds about 12,000 clones, with 60% to 85% as singletons. The sample was PBMCs, taken around 500 days after intestinal transplant. These receptors were obtained from a human patient who received an intestinal transplant, so some T cells may come from the graft donor. Each CDR3 is given with its conserved first and last residue.

V gene	J gene	CDR3 protein
TRBV7-9	TRBJ1-1	CASSTRAQGTGLLTEAFF
TRBV6-6	TRBJ2-6	CASSWDSSGANVLTF
TRBV4-1	TRBJ2-7	CASSQTVNTFSYEQYF
TRBV7-9	TRBJ2-1	CASSLDGGEQFF
TRBV2	TRBJ1-3	CASTPLQGGGNTIYF
TRBV5-3	TRBJ1-1	CASSLARTGTTEAFF
TRBV7-8	TRBJ2-2	CASSEGLSGRGNTGELFF
TRBV7-8	TRBJ2-7	CASSLAGYPYEQYF
TRBV20-1	TRBJ2-7	CSASDGYEQYF
TRBV6-1	TRBJ2-7	CASSEGLAAYGNSYEQYF
TRBV19	TRBJ2-7	CASSLDRGPYYEQYF
TRBV2	TRBJ1-4	CASSVETGPEKLFF